Presented here are 22 T cell receptor beta chains from one specimen sequenced in a study of OX40 agonist ivuxolimab in advanced cancers. The repertoire was sequenced with immunoSEQ multiplex PCR; TCRdb's copy has only in-frame clones and lacks some. The table records about 63,000 clones, about 89% of them present only once. This specimen was CD4+ or CD8+ T cells sorted from blood, taken in a trial of the OX40 agonist ivuxolimab. Every receptor here comes from an adult with an advanced solid tumor such as melanoma, head and neck, liver or kidney cancer.

This clone occurred once. This rearrangement joins TRBV7-2 to TRBJ2-1, with D possibly being TRBD2 (5 bases). V was shortened by 4 bases and J by 8 bases, with 15 bases between the two germline ends. CDR3 length equals 14 residues. Germline assignment: CDR1 SGHTA and CDR2 FQGNSA. This CDR3 reads CASSSFPGIDEQFF. CDR3 DNA sequence: TGTGCCAGCAGCTCCTTCCCCGGGATCGATGAGCAGTTCTTC.

This chain connects TRBV5-6 to TRBJ2-7; tentative D call: TRBD2 (6 bases). Germline CDR1 and CDR2: SGHDT and YYEEEE. The CDR3 runs 13 residues. The V end lost 4 bases, the J end lost 3 bases, and 11 bases lay between the germline ends. DNA for the CDR3: TGTGCCAGCAGCCCAGAGACTAGCTACGAGCAGTACTTC. It yields the protein CASSPETSYEQYF.

The rearrangement joins TRBV11-2 to TRBJ1-2; a weak D match, TRBD1 (5 bases). Between the trimmed V and J ends, which lost 5 bases and 8 bases, there was a span of 9 bases. The CDR3 has 11 residues. The germline gives CDR1 SGHAT, CDR2 FQNNGV. CDR3 loop: CASSQGGGYTF. The CDR3 nucleotides are TGTGCCAGCAGCCAGGGTGGAGGCTACACCTTC.

The genes are TRBV6-5 and TRBJ2-3; tentatively, D is TRBD1 or TRBD2 (7 bases each). Germline loops: CDR1 MNHEY, CDR2 SVGAGI. V gave up 4 bases and J gave up 1 base, with 12 bases separating them. This CDR3 region has 15 residues. CDR3 protein: CASSSGGAGTDTQYF. CDR3 sequence (DNA): TGTGCCAGCAGTTCAGGGGGGGCCGGCACAGATACGCAGTATTTT.

This sequence joins TRBV6-5 and TRBJ2-1; D perhaps matches TRBD2 (5 bases). Germline V gene lookup returns CDR1 MNHEY and CDR2 SVGAGI. The CDR3 contains 16 residues. The V end was cut by 3 bases, the J end by 6 bases, with 18 bases between. The CDR3 here is CASSYSSGETPNEQFF. DNA of the CDR3: TGTGCCAGCAGTTATTCGTCCGGGGAGACTCCCAATGAGCAGTTCTTC.

The chain employs TRBV27 and TRBJ2-5; 8 bases map to TRBD1. Germline V gene sequence: CDR1 MNHEY, CDR2 SMNVEV (reference sequence). The CDR3 spans 15 residues. The V and J ends lost 1 base and 5 bases, in that order; junction bases with no gene match: 6. The CDR3 loop reads CASSLWTGPGETQYF. The CDR3 region has the DNA TGTGCCAGCAGTTTATGGACAGGGCCAGGGGAGACCCAGTACTTC.

The rearrangement joins TRBV29-1 to TRBJ2-7, with a tentative D call TRBD1 (5 bases). The CDR3 length is 13 residues. CDR1 and CDR2 (germline): SQVTM, ANQGSEA. V shed 4 bases and J shed 4 bases, with 14 bases lying between them. CDR3 DNA sequence: TGCAGCGTTGTTACAGGCAAATCTTACGAGCAGTACTTC. Protein sequence: CSVVTGKSYEQYF.

The CDR3 region has the DNA TGTGCCATCAGTGTGGGCAATAGGCAAAAGTCCTACAATGAGCAGTTCTTC. Its translation is CAISVGNRQKSYNEQFF. This chain joins TRBV10-3 and TRBJ2-1; D not certain. The CDR3 totals 17 residues. The germline CDR1 and CDR2 sequences are ENHRY and SYGVKD. V gave up 4 bases and J gave up 1 base, with 17 bases separating them.

The CDR3 nucleotides read TGTGCCAGCAGTTCCTCAGGGGGCAATCAGCCCCAGCATTTT. Encoded protein: CASSSSGGNQPQHF. V is TRBV27 and J is TRBJ1-5; D might be TRBD1 (6 bases). There are 14 residues in the CDR3. Germline CDR1 MNHEY, CDR2 SMNVEV (reference sequence). Trimming stripped 4 bases from V and 2 bases from J, with 9 bases between.

The V call is TRBV19, the J call TRBJ2-3, with unresolved D. Looked up from germline, CDR1 is LNHDA and CDR2 is SQIVND (reference sequence). V lost 3 bases and J lost 5, with 12 bases in between. This CDR3 contains 14 residues. CDR3 sequence (DNA): TGTGCCAGTAGTATTCAGAACCGGCTAGATACGCAGTATTTT. Protein sequence: CASSIQNRLDTQYF. Drawing the rest from reference TRBV19 and TRBJ2-3, the complete variable domain is DGGITQSPKYLFRKEGQNVTLSCEQNLNHDAMYWYRQDPGQGLRLIYYSQIVNDFQKGDIAEGYSVSREKKESFPLTVTSAQKNPTAFYLCASSIQNRLDTQYFGPGTRLTVL.

The chain links TRBV18 to TRBJ2-7; D unclear. Germline CDR1 KGHSH, CDR2 LQKENI. The CDR3 sequence is 13 residues long. The V end lost 2 bases, the J end lost 3 bases, and 8 bases lay between the germline ends. CDR3 sequence reads: CASSPSALYEQYV. CDR3 bases: TGTGCCAGCTCACCAAGTGCCCTCTACGAGCAGTACGTC.

As DNA, the CDR3 is TGTGCCAGCAGAGTTAACACCTTCTATGGCTACACCTTC. Translated, it gives CASRVNTFYGYTF. The chain combines TRBV6-6 with TRBJ1-2; D is uncertain. Between the trimmed V and J ends, which lost 6 bases and 4 bases, there was a span of 12 bases. The CDR3 is made up of 13 amino acids. In germline, CDR1 is MNHNY, CDR2 SVGAGI (reference sequence).

V and J are TRBV30 and TRBJ2-6, with unresolved D. The CDR3 has 15 residues. The V and J ends lost 0 bases and 1 base respectively, with 7 bases between them. CDR1 is GTSNPN and CDR2 is SVGIG in the germline V gene (reference sequence). The CDR3 nucleotides are TGTGCCTGGAGTGTTGGTCAGTCTGGGGCCAACGTCCTGACTTTC. Amino acids: CAWSVGQSGANVLTF. Drawing the rest from reference TRBV30 and TRBJ2-6, the complete variable domain is SQTIHQWPATLVQPVGSPLSLECTVEGTSNPNLYWYRQAAGRGLQLLFYSVGIGQISSEVPQNLSASRPQDRQFILSSKKLLLSDSGFYLCAWSVGQSGANVLTFGAGSRLTVL.

The chain recombines TRBV15 with TRBJ2-1; 15 bases are a match to TRBD2. Per the germline V gene, CDR1 is LNHNV and CDR2 is YYDKDF (reference sequence). Trimming cost V 3 bases and J 7 bases; bases outside gene matches: 7. The CDR3 has 17 residues. CDR3 nucleotide sequence: TGTGCCACCAGCAGCGGACTAGCGGGAGGGGCTATGAATGAGCAGTTCTTC. Its protein is CATSSGLAGGAMNEQFF.

This chain connects TRBV19 to TRBJ1-1, with D unclear. This CDR3 comprises 13 residues. Germline V gene lookup returns CDR1 LNHDA and CDR2 SQIVND (reference sequence). V was trimmed by 1 base and J by 5 bases, leaving 8 bases between them. The CDR3 nucleotides read TGTGCCAGTAGTATAGCTCGGTGGACTGAAGCTTTCTTT. This sequence encodes CASSIARWTEAFF.

The rearrangement joins TRBV5-1 to TRBJ2-5; D tentatively fits TRBD1 or TRBD2 (5 bases each). Trimming pared 3 bases from V and 2 bases from J, leaving 11 bases between. Germline V gives CDR1 SGHRS, CDR2 YFSETQ. CDR3 length equals 14 residues. This CDR3 is CASSSRDGQETQYF. CDR3 DNA sequence: TGCGCCAGCAGCTCCCGGGACGGGCAAGAGACCCAGTACTTC.

A single count supports this clone. The chain has TRBV11-2 and TRBJ1-1; D is uncertain. Trimming shortened V by 3 bases and J by 0 bases, and 5 bases separated the two germline ends. The CDR3 spans 13 residues. Germline CDR1 SGHAT, CDR2 FQNNGV. Written as DNA, the CDR3 is TGTGCCAGCAGCTTCCCCATGAACACTGAAGCTTTCTTT. Protein: CASSFPMNTEAFF.

The chain recombines TRBV7-9 with TRBJ1-2; 7 nucleotides match TRBD1. This CDR3 region has 14 residues. Per the germline V gene, CDR1 is SEHNR and CDR2 is FQNEAQ (reference sequence). The V segment lost 6 bases and the J segment 2 bases; nucleotides outside the gene matches: 6. For the CDR3, the DNA is TGTGCCAGCAGAGACGGACAGGAGAACTATGGCTACACCTTC. It is translated as CASRDGQENYGYTF.

This clone was found a few times. J is TRBJ2-1 and V is TRBV15; weak D call: TRBD1 (6 bases). Germline-derived CDR1 and CDR2 are LNHNV and YYDKDF (reference sequence). This CDR3 is 16 amino acids long. The V end lost 4 bases, the J end lost 2 bases, and 15 bases lay between the germline ends. CDR3 sequence: CATSTGRGVTYNEQFF. CDR3 sequence (DNA): TGTGCCACCAGCACGGGCAGGGGAGTCACCTACAATGAGCAGTTCTTC.

The rearrangement uses TRBV2 and TRBJ1-6; no definite D call. V was pared by 10 bases and J by 1 base, with 14 bases between. The CDR3 spans 15 residues. The germline CDR1 and CDR2 sequences are SNHLY and FYNNEI. CDR3 DNA sequence: TGTGCCACGGGAGAACGTGGTTCCTATAATTCACCCCTCCACTTT. Protein: CATGERGSYNSPLHF.

The chain has TRBV4-1 and TRBJ1-1, with D possibly TRBD1 on 5 matching bases. CDR3 length: 12 amino acids. V was shortened by 0 bases and J by 10 bases, with 9 bases between the two germline ends. Germline V lookup: CDR1 MGHRA, CDR2 YSYEKL. CDR3 sequence (DNA): TGCGCCAGCAGCCAAGATGAAGGGACAGCTTTCTTT. Translated: CASSQDEGTAFF.

The chain uses TRBV21-1 and TRBJ2-7; the table names TRBD1, a call not compared with the DNA. TRBV21-1 represents a pseudogene. The CDR3 contains 15 residues. The CDR3 DNA reads TGTGCCAGCAGACCGACAGAGCTCAGAACCTACGAGCAGTACGTC. Amino acid sequence: CASRPTELRTYEQYV.